This T cell receptor (beta chain) was found in a study of T cell responses to AZD1222 COVID-19 vaccine. Study results and limitations: The donor cohort was predominantly white British with a female majority, and clonal diversity may have been underestimated. Increases in Spike-specific TCR breadth and depth were seen after two AZD1222 doses. Spike-spanning, vaccine-associated CD4 TCRs were dominant at 160-218 and 743-854.

Profiled with immunoSEQ multiplex PCR; TCRdb holds only in-frame clones, not every one. The data contain some 160,000 clones, 85% to 95% of them singletons. This clone was detected only once. Its antigen is still unknown. The receptor was derived from an adult in good health. The specimen comprised peripheral blood, sampled on day 0 of AZD1222 vaccination.

The CDR3 here is CASSPVTSAGDTQYF. CDR3 sequence (DNA): TGCGCCAGCAGCCCTGTGACTAGCGCCGGAGATACGCAGTATTTT. The V call is TRBV5-1, the J call TRBJ2-3; 8 nucleotides line up with TRBD2. The ends lost 4 bases at V and 5 bases at J; junction bases unmatched: 9. The CDR3 runs 15 residues. Germline V gene sequence: CDR1 SGHRS, CDR2 YFSETQ.